This T cell receptor beta chain is drawn from a study of beta chain features in type 1 diabetes. Per germline, CDR1 SQVTM and CDR2 ANQGSEA. This CDR3 has 12 amino acids. The V gene end was trimmed by 7 bases and the J gene end by 4 bases; junction bases not matched to a gene: 3. The isolated RNA, all of it, was reverse transcribed, so expressed TCRB transcripts were what got sequenced. Sequencing used immunoSEQ multiplex PCR; TCRdb keeps in-frame clones, though not all of them. The sample records approximately 600,000 clones, around 12% being singletons. About this clone: Its antigen is unknown.

Notes on the study in general: Naive, central memory and Treg TCRB repertoires appeared more alike in patients than in healthy donors. There was a moderate but significant shortening of TCRB CDR3s in all four CD4+ subsets of Type 1 diabetes patients.

Sequenced material: naive CD4+ T cells from blood. The chain uses TRBV29-1 and TRBJ2-5, with 10 bases that match TRBD1. This clonotype originated in a man aged 25-45 years with type 1 diabetes. In nucleotides, the CDR3 is TGCAGCGCTTGGACAGGGGGAGAGACCCAGTACTTC. This gives the protein CSAWTGGETQYF.